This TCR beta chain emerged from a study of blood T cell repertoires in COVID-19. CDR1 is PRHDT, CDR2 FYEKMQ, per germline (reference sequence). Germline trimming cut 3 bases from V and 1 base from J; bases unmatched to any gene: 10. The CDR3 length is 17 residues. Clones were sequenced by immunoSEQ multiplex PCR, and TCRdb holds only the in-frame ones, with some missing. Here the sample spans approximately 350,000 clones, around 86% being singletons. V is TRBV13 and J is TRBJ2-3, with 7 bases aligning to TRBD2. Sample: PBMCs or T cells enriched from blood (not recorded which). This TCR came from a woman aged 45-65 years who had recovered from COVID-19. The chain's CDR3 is CASSFETTSVRTDTQYF. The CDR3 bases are TGTGCCAGCAGCTTCGAAACAACTAGCGTACGCACAGATACGCAGTATTTT.